These T cell receptor beta chains were read from a single sample in a study of T cells in Graves' hyperthyroidism and ophthalmopathy. TCRdb used MiXCR to reprocess the multiplex PCR reads, holding one entry per CDR3 protein. The sample lists 560,000 or so distinct CDR3 sequences, roughly 46% occurring once. Input material: peripheral blood or thyroid tissue (not recorded which). These receptor sequences come from a young woman with Graves' hyperthyroidism. CDR3s include the opening cysteine and the closing phenylalanine or tryptophan. D genes are given only for firm matches. Clone size appears in some rows only: once, few, many, or a class for an expanded clone.

size	V	J	D	CDR3	DNA
many	TRBV14	TRBJ2-5	NA	CASSHSETQYF	TGTGCCAGCAGCCACTCAGAGACCCAGTACTTC
NA	TRBV10-3	TRBJ2-5	NA	CASSYFHSLVQETQYF	TGTGCCAGCAGCTATTTCCACAGTCTAGTCCAAGAGACCCAGTACTTC
few	TRBV2	TRBJ1-1	NA	CASRDLGGRTDTEAFF	TGTGCCAGCAGGGACCTGGGGGGGCGCACGGACACTGAAGCTTTCTTT
NA	TRBV7-9	TRBJ2-2	TRBD2	CASSVTSAGELFF	TGTGCCAGCAGCGTTACTAGCGCCGGGGAGCTGTTTTTT
NA	TRBV5-1	TRBJ2-6	NA	CASSPAPVRSGANVLTF	TGCGCCAGCAGCCCCGCCCCCGTCCGCTCTGGGGCCAACGTCCTGACTTTC
NA	TRBV9	TRBJ1-1	NA	CASSSSPGTEAFF	TGTGCCAGCAGCTCGTCCCCGGGGACTGAAGCTTTCTTT
NA	TRBV7-9	TRBJ1-6	TRBD1	CASRLTGENSPLHF	TGTGCCAGCAGACTTACAGGGGAAAATTCACCCCTCCACTTT
NA	TRBV6-5	TRBJ2-5	NA	CASSYARGQETQYF	TGTGCCAGCAGTTATGCCAGGGGCCAAGAGACCCAGTACTTC
NA	TRBV2	TRBJ1-6	TRBD1	CASRVGQAGSPLHF	TGTGCCAGCAGGGTAGGACAGGCTGGTTCACCCCTCCACTTT
few	TRBV7-9	TRBJ2-5	TRBD2	CASSLSGLAGVRETQYF	TGTGCCAGCAGCTTATCGGGACTAGCGGGAGTACGGGAGACCCAGTACTTC
few	TRBV9	TRBJ1-5	NA	CASIIQGDNQPQHF	TGTGCCAGCATCATACAGGGTGACAATCAGCCCCAGCATTTT
few	TRBV20-1	TRBJ2-7	TRBD1	CSAKVQGAYEQYF	TGCAGTGCCAAGGTTCAGGGGGCCTACGAGCAGTACTTC
NA	TRBV19	TRBJ2-5	TRBD2	CASREWGSGRSETQYF	TGTGCCAGTAGAGAGTGGGGTAGCGGGAGAAGTGAGACCCAGTACTTC
NA	TRBV2	TRBJ1-1	NA	CVSSLGVITEAFF	TGTGTCAGCAGCTTGGGGGTCATCACTGAAGCTTTCTTT
NA	TRBV15	TRBJ1-2	NA	CATSSDTNYGYTF	TGTGCCACCAGCAGTGACACAAACTATGGCTACACCTTC
few	TRBV9	TRBJ1-1	TRBD1	CASKATGWQNTEAFF	TGTGCCAGCAAAGCGACAGGGTGGCAGAACACTGAAGCTTTCTTT
NA	TRBV7-3	TRBJ1-6	TRBD1	CASSLRNRGSPLHF	TGTGCCAGCAGCTTAAGGAACAGGGGTTCACCCCTCCACTTT
NA	TRBV29-1	TRBJ2-7	TRBD1	CSVEVWDRGLAQYF	TGCAGCGTTGAAGTCTGGGACAGAGGCCTCGCGCAGTACTTC
many	TRBV2	TRBJ1-6	NA	CASSSAGPYNSPLHF	TGTGCCAGCAGTTCGGCTGGACCCTATAATTCACCCCTCCACTTT
many	TRBV2	TRBJ2-5	NA	CASSEADQTTPEYF	TGTGCCAGCAGTGAAGCAGATCAAACGACACCGGAGTACTTC
many	TRBV15	TRBJ1-3	NA	CATSRGWSLSGNTIYF	TGTGCCACCAGCAGGGGATGGAGCCTCTCTGGAAACACCATATATTTT
NA	TRBV27	TRBJ1-2	NA	CASSLSLGGRDGYTF	TGTGCCAGCAGTTTATCATTGGGGGGCAGGGATGGCTACACCTTC
NA	TRBV10-3	TRBJ2-3	TRBD2	CASRRTSGTNTDTQYF	TGTGCCAGCAGGCGGACTAGCGGAACCAACACAGATACGCAGTATTTT
many	TRBV15	TRBJ1-2	NA	CATSRDAGRGYGYTF	TGTGCCACCAGCAGAGATGCGGGGCGCGGGTATGGCTACACCTTC
many	TRBV19	TRBJ1-5	NA	CATTGRRDQPQHF	TGTGCCACTACGGGGCGACGGGATCAGCCCCAGCATTTT
many	TRBV7-9	TRBJ1-2	NA	CASSFTGMDGYTF	TGTGCCAGCAGCTTTACAGGGATGGATGGCTACACCTTC
NA	TRBV7-3	TRBJ2-7	TRBD1	CASSQVGQGNYEQYF	TGCGCCAGCAGCCAAGTGGGACAGGGAAACTACGAGCAGTACTTC
few	TRBV19	TRBJ1-2	NA	CASSTGTNPYTF	TGTGCCAGTAGTACCGGCACTAATCCGTACACCTTC
NA	TRBV29-1	TRBJ1-5	NA	CSFTGDQPQHF	TGCAGCTTCACCGGGGATCAGCCCCAGCATTTT
NA	TRBV2	TRBJ1-2	TRBD1	CASSKDDRGERGYTF	TGTGCCAGCAGTAAAGATGACAGGGGAGAGCGCGGCTACACCTTC
NA	TRBV19	TRBJ1-1	NA	CAVTSFFGTEAFF	TGTGCCGTGACTTCCTTCTTCGGCACTGAAGCTTTCTTT
many	TRBV24-1	TRBJ1-2	NA	CATDAAEDLYGYTF	TGTGCCACCGACGCCGCGGAGGACCTCTATGGCTACACCTTC
NA	TRBV19	TRBJ2-5	TRBD2	CASSIVAGQEAQYF	TGTGCCAGTAGTATAGTAGCGGGGCAGGAGGCCCAGTACTTC
few	TRBV12-3/TRBV12-4	TRBJ2-5	TRBD1	CASSFGTEQETQYF	TGTGCCAGCAGTTTCGGGACAGAACAAGAGACCCAGTACTTC
NA	TRBV7-2	TRBJ1-6	NA	CASSSGRVNSPLHF	TGTGCCAGCAGCTCTGGACGGGTTAATTCACCCCTCCACTTT
NA	TRBV9	TRBJ1-1	TRBD1	CASSSETGRMNTEAFF	TGTGCCAGCAGCTCCGAGACAGGGAGGATGAACACTGAAGCTTTCTTT
many	TRBV10-1	TRBJ2-6	NA	CASSDPIQFSGANVLTF	TGCGCCAGCAGTGACCCGATCCAGTTCTCTGGGGCCAACGTCCTGACTTTC
NA	TRBV5-1	TRBJ2-7	NA	CASSLDPQGHWEQYF	TGCGCCAGCAGCTTGGACCCCCAGGGGCACTGGGAGCAGTACTTC
few	TRBV10-3	TRBJ2-5	NA	CAISEQRETQYF	TGTGCCATCAGTGAGCAAAGGGAGACCCAGTACTTC
NA	TRBV2	TRBJ1-6	NA	CASSHRQAPLHF	TGTGCCAGCAGTCACCGACAGGCTCCCCTCCACTTT
NA	TRBV15	TRBJ1-1	TRBD1	CATSRVYRGSFGIEAFF	TGTGCCACCAGCAGAGTCTACAGGGGTAGCTTCGGCATTGAAGCTTTCTTT
NA	TRBV6-6	TRBJ1-2	NA	CASSYSVLGRGGYTF	TGTGCCAGCAGTTACTCAGTCCTAGGGAGGGGTGGCTACACCTTC
few	TRBV9	TRBJ1-2	TRBD1	CASSHARQGTNYGYTF	TGCGCCAGCAGCCATGCCCGACAGGGAACCAACTATGGCTACACCTTC
NA	TRBV20-1	TRBJ1-1	NA	CSAERQVVFINTEAFF	TGCAGTGCTGAACGACAGGTAGTGTTTATAAACACTGAAGCTTTCTTT
few	TRBV19	TRBJ1-2	NA	CASSMNFGGEDGYTF	TGTGCCAGTAGTATGAATTTCGGTGGGGAGGATGGCTACACCTTC
few	TRBV7-3	TRBJ2-2	NA	CASSTLGAGELFF	TGTGCCAGCAGCACCCTAGGGGCCGGGGAGCTGTTTTTT
NA	TRBV20-1	TRBJ1-2	NA	CSASTTQNYGYTF	TGCAGTGCTAGCACTACGCAAAACTATGGCTACACCTTC
NA	TRBV20-1	TRBJ1-5	NA	CSARLGRADNQPQHF	TGCAGTGCTAGGCTCGGCAGGGCTGACAATCAGCCCCAGCATTTT
NA	TRBV2	TRBJ1-1	NA	CASQGDVNTEAFF	TGTGCCAGCCAAGGTGACGTGAACACTGAAGCTTTCTTT
NA	TRBV10-2	TRBJ1-4	NA	CASSRRDPTNEKLFF	TGCGCCAGCAGCCGACGGGATCCAACTAATGAAAAACTGTTTTTT